These 16 T cell receptor beta chains share one sample of origin, sequenced in a study of cytomegalovirus exposure and HLA in healthy donors. PCR involved 60 Vbeta and 13 Jbeta primers. The protocol was immunoSEQ multiplex PCR, while the TCRdb copy is restricted to in-frame clones and leaves out a portion. The sample carries about 150,000 clones, about 74% recorded once. The material sequenced was PBMCs. The receptors shown here come from a man aged 25-45 years in good health and CMV-seronegative.

This rearrangement joins TRBV19 to TRBJ2-5; no reliable D call. The length of the CDR3 is 14 residues. V lost 4 bases and J 1 base, leaving 10 bases between the germline ends. Germline V gene lookup returns CDR1 LNHDA and CDR2 SQIVND (reference sequence). The CDR3, as DNA: TGTGCCAGTAGTACCCACCAGGCCCAAGAGACCCAGTACTTC. Its translation is CASSTHQAQETQYF.

J is TRBJ2-5 and V is TRBV28; 7 bases are shared with TRBD1. The J call is in doubt because the DNA end fits TRBJ2-7 better. The CDR3 extends over 14 amino acids. Germline assignment: CDR1 MDHEN and CDR2 SYDVKM. The CDR3 DNA sequence: TGTGCCAGCAGTTCCGGGACAGTTGTCTACGAGCAGTACTTC. Encoded protein: CASSSGTVVYEQYF.

The chain carries TRBV13 and TRBJ2-6; 9 bases agree with TRBD2. V gave up 3 bases and J gave up 1 base; unmatched junction bases: 7. CDR3 size: 18 residues. Germline CDR1 reads PRHDT; CDR2 reads FYEKMQ (reference sequence). The CDR3 DNA reads TGTGCCAGCAGCTTTCCGGCGGGAGGGGGATCTGGGGCCAACGTCCTGACTTTC. It codes for CASSFPAGGGSGANVLTF.

This chain joins TRBV7-2 and TRBJ1-5, with 9 bases that match TRBD1. CDR3 length: 14 amino acids. Germline-derived CDR1 and CDR2 are SGHTA and FQGNSA. With 5 bases clipped from V and 4 bases from J, the junction kept 3 bases outside the gene matches. The DNA for the CDR3 is TGTGCCAGCAGCCTTGGACAGGGGAATCAGCCCCAGCATTTT. This encodes CASSLGQGNQPQHF.

The V and J genes are TRBV2 and TRBJ2-7; D unclear. This CDR3 comprises 13 residues. The V end was cut by 6 bases, the J end by 0 bases, with 9 bases between. CDR1 and CDR2 (germline): SNHLY, FYNNEI. The CDR3 sequence is CASREPTSYEQYF. The CDR3 nucleotides are TGTGCCAGCAGGGAGCCTACCTCCTACGAGCAGTACTTC.

This rearrangement joins TRBV10-3 to TRBJ2-5; D is possibly TRBD2 (5 bases). Germline V gene lookup returns CDR1 ENHRY and CDR2 SYGVKD. The germline V and J ends were trimmed by 1 base and 5 bases, with 8 bases remaining between them. The CDR3 loop spans 13 amino acids. CDR3 residues: CAISELGGETQYF. For the CDR3, the DNA is TGTGCCATCAGTGAGTTGGGCGGGGAGACCCAGTACTTC.

The chain links TRBV29-1 to TRBJ2-2; D is undetermined. Germline loops: CDR1 SQVTM, CDR2 ANQGSEA. V lost 6 bases and J 0 bases, leaving 11 bases between the germline ends. This CDR3 region has 14 residues. CDR3 sequence reads: CSVLGDTNTGELFF. CDR3 bases: TGCAGCGTGCTAGGTGATACGAACACCGGGGAGCTGTTTTTT.

This sequence joins TRBV19 and TRBJ1-2, with D perhaps matching TRBD1 (5 bases). V lost 9 bases and J lost 0, with 11 bases in between. CDR1 is LNHDA, CDR2 SQIVND, per germline (reference sequence). The CDR3 is 13 residues long. In DNA form, the CDR3 reads TGTGCCAGCCATCGGACAACTAACTATGGCTACACCTTC. Translation: CASHRTTNYGYTF.

This clone was detected once. The chain carries TRBV19 and TRBJ1-4; D gene unclear. The CDR3 loop spans 15 amino acids. Trimming cost V 0 bases and J 7 bases, with 12 bases left between them. CDR1 and CDR2 from the germline V gene are LNHDA and SQIVND (reference sequence). The CDR3 DNA follows: TGTGCCAGTAGTATAGAGACCCCAAGGAGTGAAAAACTGTTTTTT. Protein sequence: CASSIETPRSEKLFF.

The V and J genes are TRBV30 and TRBJ1-4; D perhaps matches TRBD1 (5 bases). Per the germline V gene, CDR1 is GTSNPN and CDR2 is SVGIG (reference sequence). The CDR3 consists of 13 residues. V gave up 4 bases and J gave up 3 bases, with 9 bases separating them. CDR3 in amino acids: CAWKGRANEKLFF. The CDR3 DNA sequence: TGTGCCTGGAAGGGCAGGGCTAATGAAAAACTGTTTTTT.

This clone was counted only a few times. The chain uses TRBV6-6 and TRBJ2-7; 9 bases map to TRBD1. The germline V gene encodes CDR1 MNHNY and CDR2 SVGAGI (reference sequence). Trimming took 0 bases from V and 5 from J; bases not matched to a gene: 5. This CDR3 is built from 15 residues. CDR3 sequence: CASSYSGTGPHEQYF. The DNA for the CDR3 is TGTGCCAGCAGTTACTCCGGGACAGGGCCCCACGAGCAGTACTTC.

The genes are TRBV9 and TRBJ2-1; D might be TRBD2 (6 bases). The CDR3 is made up of 15 amino acids. V was pared by 0 bases and J by 3 bases, with 10 bases between. Germline CDR1 SGDLS, CDR2 YYNGEE. CDR3 in amino acids: CASSVGPGVYNEQFF. CDR3 sequence (DNA): TGTGCCAGCAGCGTAGGGCCGGGAGTCTACAATGAGCAGTTCTTC.

V is TRBV18 and J is TRBJ2-6; 9 positions match TRBD1. Trimming took 6 bases from V and 0 from J; bases not matched to a gene: 6. The CDR3 has 17 amino acids. Germline CDR1 KGHSH, CDR2 LQKENI. The CDR3 bases are TGTGCCAGCTCGGCCGGGACAGGGATCTCTGGGGCCAACGTCCTGACTTTC. Translation: CASSAGTGISGANVLTF.

The rearrangement uses TRBV12-2 and TRBJ2-2; TRBD1 is the table's D call, not checked against the DNA. TRBV12-2 is shown as a pseudogene. This CDR3 contains 17 residues. The DNA for the CDR3 is TGTGCAAGTCGCTTGGGCTGGACAGGGCGGGACACCGGGGAGCTGTTTTTT. The encoded protein is CASRLGWTGRDTGELFF.

A single count supports this clone. The genes are TRBV2 and TRBJ2-3, with D unresolved. The CDR3 loop spans 14 amino acids. The V and J ends lost 4 bases and 2 bases respectively, with 10 bases between them. Germline V gives CDR1 SNHLY, CDR2 FYNNEI. The CDR3 region is CASSGRGITDTQYF. The DNA for the CDR3 is TGTGCCAGCAGTGGGAGAGGAATCACAGATACGCAGTATTTT.

This clone was seen a few times. V is TRBV5-1 and J is TRBJ1-1; TRBD1 is a possible D gene (6 bases). CDR1 and CDR2 (germline): SGHRS, YFSETQ. Trimming removed 4 bases at V and 2 bases at J, with 12 bases between. The CDR3 runs to 14 residues. Here the CDR3 reads CASSPKQGNTEAFF. As DNA, the CDR3 is TGCGCCAGCAGCCCCAAACAGGGAAACACTGAAGCTTTCTTT.